This TCR beta chain was identified in a study of cytomegalovirus exposure and HLA in healthy donors. Germline CDR1 reads SEHNR; CDR2 reads FQNEAQ (reference sequence). The CDR3 extends over 15 amino acids. Losses at the gene ends were 5 bases for V and 5 bases for J; bases not matched to a gene: 6. Primers for the PCR totalled 60 Vbeta and 13 Jbeta. Profiled with immunoSEQ multiplex PCR; TCRdb holds only in-frame clones, not every one. The sample carries 100,000 to 150,000 clones, about 74% recorded once. Sequenced: PBMCs. The chain carries TRBV7-9 and TRBJ2-5; TRBD2 matches 12 bases. The source of this sequence is a male donor in good health and CMV-seronegative. CDR3 sequence (DNA): TGTGCCAGCAGCAGACTAGCGGGAGCCAGGGAGACCCAGTACTTC. This codes for CASSRLAGARETQYF.